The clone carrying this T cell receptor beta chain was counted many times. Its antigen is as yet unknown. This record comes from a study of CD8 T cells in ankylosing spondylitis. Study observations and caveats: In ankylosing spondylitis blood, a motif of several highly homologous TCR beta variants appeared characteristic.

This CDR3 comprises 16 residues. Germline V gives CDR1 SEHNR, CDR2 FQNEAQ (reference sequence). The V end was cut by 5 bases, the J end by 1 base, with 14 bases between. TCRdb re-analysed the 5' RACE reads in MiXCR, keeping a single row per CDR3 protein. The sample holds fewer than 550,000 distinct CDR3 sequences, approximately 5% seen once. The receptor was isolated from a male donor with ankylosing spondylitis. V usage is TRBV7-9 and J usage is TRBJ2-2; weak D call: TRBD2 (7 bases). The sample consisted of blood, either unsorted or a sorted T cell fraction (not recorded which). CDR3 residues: CASSGGGQLNTGELFF. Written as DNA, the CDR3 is TGTGCCAGCAGCGGGGGGGGACAATTGAACACCGGGGAGCTGTTTTTT. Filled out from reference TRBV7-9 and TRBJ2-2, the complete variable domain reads DTGVSQNPRHKITKRGQNVTFRCDPISEHNRLYWYRQTLGQGPEFLTYFQNEAQLEKSRLLSDRFSAERPKGSFSTLEIQRTEQGDSAMYLCASSGGGQLNTGELFFGEGSRLTVL.